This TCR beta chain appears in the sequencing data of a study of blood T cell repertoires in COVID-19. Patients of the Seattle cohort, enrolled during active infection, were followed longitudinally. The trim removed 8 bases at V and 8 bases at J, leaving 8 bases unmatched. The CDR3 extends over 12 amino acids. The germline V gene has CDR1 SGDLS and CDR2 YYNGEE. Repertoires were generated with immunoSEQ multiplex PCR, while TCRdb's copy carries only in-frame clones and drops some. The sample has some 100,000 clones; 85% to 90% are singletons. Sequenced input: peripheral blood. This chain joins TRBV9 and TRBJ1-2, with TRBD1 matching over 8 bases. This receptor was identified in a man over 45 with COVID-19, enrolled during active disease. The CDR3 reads CASMDRVWGYTF. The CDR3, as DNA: TGTGCCAGTATGGACAGGGTATGGGGCTACACCTTC. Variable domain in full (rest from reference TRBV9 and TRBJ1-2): DSGVTQTPKHLITATGQRVTLRCSPRSGDLSVYWYQQSLDQGLQFLIQYYNGEERAKGNILERFSAQQFPDLHSELNLSSLELGDSALYFCASMDRVWGYTFGSGTRLTVV.